This T cell receptor beta chain was found in a study of T cell responses to AZD1222 COVID-19 vaccine. Overall study results and limits: Only a handful of people who got AZD1222 tested seropositive at baseline. Repertoires were collected only later (after the peak T cell response had occurred).

Assay: immunoSEQ multiplex PCR; the TCRdb copy retains only in-frame clones and omits some. Of around 170,000 clones in the sample, about nine tenths were seen once. As concerns this clone: Its antigen is unknown.

Pooling covered second doses at about 4 or about 12 weeks. The source was peripheral blood, collected 28 days after the second AZD1222 dose. This clonotype originated in an adult who received the AZD1222 COVID-19 vaccine.

CDR3 nucleotides: TGTGCCAGCTCACCGACTCAGGGTACCTATGGCTACACCTTC. It yields the protein CASSPTQGTYGYTF. The genes are TRBV18 and TRBJ1-2, with D possibly being TRBD1 (5 bases). Germline V gives CDR1 KGHSH, CDR2 LQKENI. The ends were cut back, 3 bases at V and 4 bases at J, with 12 bases in the middle. This CDR3 spans 14 amino acids.